What follows are 14 T cell receptor beta chains derived from one specimen sequenced in a study of HIV-infected patients and healthy controls. Reverse transcription used approximately 500 ng RNA and constant-region primers for alpha and beta. Using multiplexing indices, alpha and beta chain libraries were generated apart by chain-specific third strand synthesis. One entry per CDR3 protein, called by TCRdb with MiXCR from the 5' RACE reads. The table includes roughly 20,000 distinct CDR3 sequences, 9.5% to 15% detected once. All unsorted peripheral T cells were captured because whole blood was used without fractionation. The specimen was blood. Receptors originate from an adult in good health.

This clonotype was seen only a few times. The chain carries TRBV6-6 and TRBJ1-2; tentatively, D is TRBD1 (5 bases). CDR1 MNHNY and CDR2 SVGAGI come from the germline V gene (reference sequence). Trimming took 8 bases from V and 4 from J, leaving 8 bases between them. The CDR3 loop spans 11 amino acids. The CDR3 DNA reads as TGTGCCAGCGGGACTTTCTATGGCTACACCTTC. It specifies CASGTFYGYTF.

The sample holds many counts of this clonotype. V and J are TRBV4-3 and TRBJ2-2, with D possibly TRBD2 on 5 matching bases. There are 16 residues in the CDR3. The V gene's germline CDR1 is LGHNA and CDR2 YSLEER. V lost 0 bases to trimming and J lost 6 bases, with 14 bases between them. The CDR3 spells CASSQELLGAAGELFF. The CDR3 bases are TGCGCCAGCAGCCAAGAGTTACTAGGAGCGGCCGGGGAGCTGTTTTTT.

This clonotype was counted many times. The chain joins TRBV18 to TRBJ1-5, with D maybe TRBD1 (6 bases). This CDR3 region has 16 residues. Germline-derived CDR1 and CDR2 are KGHSH and LQKENI. Trimming removed 0 bases at V and 3 bases at J, with 12 bases between. The CDR3 DNA follows: TGTGCCAGCTCACCACCGGGGGCAGGTTCCAATCAGCCCCAGCATTTT. This sequence encodes CASSPPGAGSNQPQHF.

The chain has TRBV11-3 and TRBJ1-6; no firm D call. Germline CDR1 and CDR2: SGHNT and YENEEA. The V end was cut by 1 base, the J end by 8 bases, with 6 bases between. The CDR3 spans 13 residues. The CDR3 loop is CASSLGRDSPLHF. DNA for the CDR3: TGTGCCAGCAGCTTAGGCCGGGATTCACCCCTCCACTTT.

This clonotype occurred many times. The V call is TRBV6-2 or TRBV6-3, the J call TRBJ2-5; D is unresolved. The CDR3 sequence is 12 residues long. Germline V gives CDR1 MNHEY, CDR2 SVGEGT. The V and J ends lost 8 bases and 5 bases respectively, with 12 bases between them. The CDR3 nucleotides read TGTGCCAGCCGAAGTTACGGGGAGACCCAGTACTTC. Translating it yields CASRSYGETQYF.

The table lists this clonotype with many counts. V is TRBV4-1 and J is TRBJ2-5, with no clear D. Trimming cost V 0 bases and J 0 bases, with 8 bases left between them. This CDR3 is built from 15 residues. Germline CDR1 MGHRA, CDR2 YSYEKL. The CDR3 DNA sequence: TGCGCCAGCAGCCAAGATCTACTGAACCAAGAGACCCAGTACTTC. Its translation is CASSQDLLNQETQYF.

This CDR3 is CASTRDRNTEAFF. CDR3 sequence (DNA): TGTGCCAGCACCCGTGACAGGAACACTGAAGCTTTCTTT. The V and J genes are TRBV3-1 and TRBJ1-1; a possible D gene is TRBD1 (5 bases). V shed 7 bases and J shed 1 base, with 10 bases lying between them. Germline V gene lookup returns CDR1 LGHDT and CDR2 YNNKEL (reference sequence). The CDR3 runs to 13 residues.

By frequency in the sample, this clonotype is medium-sized. The chain employs TRBV30 and TRBJ2-4, with D maybe TRBD2 (6 bases). Germline V gene lookup returns CDR1 GTSNPN and CDR2 SVGIG (reference sequence). The CDR3 is made up of 16 amino acids. V was cut by 1 base and J by 0 bases, with 13 bases left in between. The CDR3 region is CAWSDAGRLAKNIQYF. CDR3 DNA: TGTGCCTGGAGTGATGCTGGGAGGCTAGCCAAAAACATTCAGTACTTC.

Many counts were recorded for this clonotype. The chain couples TRBV28 to TRBJ1-1, with unresolved D. Per the germline V gene, CDR1 is MDHEN and CDR2 is SYDVKM. The V end was cut by 6 bases, the J end by 7 bases, with 15 bases between. The CDR3 consists of 13 residues. CDR3 in DNA: TGTGCCAGCAGGGACCATACAATCGTTGAAGCTTTCTTT. Its protein is CASRDHTIVEAFF.

The sample holds many counts of this clonotype. The J gene is TRBJ2-3, the V gene TRBV30; 7 bases line up with TRBD2. Germline CDR1 is GTSNPN and CDR2 is SVGIG (reference sequence). V trimming: 2 bases; J trimming: 10 bases; junction bases outside the gene matches: 6. CDR3 length: 12 residues. CDR3 residues: CAWSPTSVPQYF. The CDR3 nucleotides are TGTGCCTGGAGTCCCACTAGCGTTCCGCAGTATTTT.

This clonotype was observed a handful of times. J is TRBJ1-6 and V is TRBV7-2, with 8 bases fitting TRBD1. Germline V CDR1 and CDR2: SGHTA, FQGNSA. The CDR3 covers 15 residues. V dropped 2 bases and J dropped 7; count of bases not matched to a gene: 4. In DNA form, the CDR3 reads TGTGCCAGCAGCTTACAGGGGGCTTGGAATTCACCCCTCCACTTT. Translated: CASSLQGAWNSPLHF.

This clonotype was detected ten times or more. The chain has TRBV20-1 and TRBJ2-3; no clear D gene. CDR1 and CDR2 (germline): DFQATT, SNEGSKA (reference sequence). Trimming removed 4 bases at V and 2 bases at J, with 13 bases between. The CDR3 runs 14 residues. CDR3 nucleotide sequence: TGCAGTGCTACAGAGACCAGATTCACAGATACGCAGTATTTT. It yields the protein CSATETRFTDTQYF.

This clonotype was found many times. The CDR3 is CASSSSTSGVRNEQFF. As DNA, the CDR3 is TGTGCCAGCAGTTCCTCGACTAGCGGGGTACGGAATGAGCAGTTCTTC. The rearrangement links TRBV12-3 or TRBV12-4 to TRBJ2-1; 11 bases are shared with TRBD2. This CDR3 is built from 16 residues. V was clipped by 4 bases and J by 7 bases; unmatched bases: 9.

This clonotype was counted a few times. The chain carries TRBV5-6 and TRBJ1-4; D gene uncertain. Germline CDR1 reads SGHDT; CDR2 reads YYEEEE. CDR3 length equals 14 residues. V lost 2 bases and J 6 bases, leaving 11 bases between the germline ends. The CDR3 region is CASSLDDSHEKLFF. CDR3 sequence (DNA): TGTGCCAGCAGCTTAGACGACTCTCATGAAAAACTGTTTTTT.